This T cell receptor beta chain was profiled in a study of fetal regulatory T cell absence and autoimmunity. Overall study context: IPEX patients had exocrine pancreas autoimmunity without clinical diabetes. Study-wide points: Some top pancreas TCR clones were over 90-fold enriched versus cord blood.

CDR1 is SGHNT and CDR2 is YYREEE in the germline V gene (reference sequence). V trimming: 0 bases; J trimming: 5 bases; junction bases outside the gene matches: 8. CDR3 length equals 16 residues. Libraries were prepared by immunoSEQ multiplex PCR; TCRdb keeps only in-frame clonotypes and omits some of them. The sample consists of 95,000 to 100,000 clones, roughly 70% of them appearing once. On this clone: Its target is not known.

The clonotype was recovered from a male donor with IPEX syndrome. The chain carries TRBV5-4 and TRBJ2-3, with TRBD2 identical over 8 bases. The sequencing sample was made of pancreas tissue. The CDR3 nucleotides read TGTGCCAGCAGCTTGGGGCCGGGAGGGCCCGTAGATACGCAGTATTTT. This sequence encodes CASSLGPGGPVDTQYF.